This is a list of T cell receptor beta chains from one sample in a study of blood T cell repertoires in COVID-19. The assay was immunoSEQ multiplex PCR, and TCRdb's table has in-frame clones only and misses some. The sample lists roughly 120,000 clones; 90% were seen once. Material: peripheral blood. These receptors all come from a woman aged 55-70 years with COVID-19, enrolled during active disease. Both conserved end residues are part of each CDR3. Fields, in order: D gene, J gene, clone size, V gene, CDR3 protein, CDR3 DNA. The D gene is left open where the match is weak. The size of a clone is reported for some rows only, either as once, few or many, or as a class for expanded clones.

D: -
J: TRBJ1-1
size: -
V: TRBV10-3
CDR3: CAIRGVVAEAFF
DNA: TGTGCCATCAGAGGGGTTGTCGCTGAAGCTTTCTTT

D: -
J: TRBJ2-3
size: -
V: TRBV18
CDR3: CASSPVGTSSTDTQYF
DNA: TGTGCCAGCTCACCAGTGGGGACAAGCAGCACAGATACGCAGTATTTT

D: -
J: TRBJ2-3
size: -
V: TRBV11-1
CDR3: CASSLSSRRTDTQYF
DNA: TGTGCCAGCAGCTTATCAAGCCGCCGCACAGATACGCAGTATTTT

D: -
J: TRBJ2-1
size: -
V: TRBV4-3
CDR3: CASSQAGIEQFF
DNA: TGCGCCAGCAGCCAAGCGGGGATTGAGCAGTTCTTC

D: -
J: TRBJ1-1
size: -
V: TRBV7-3
CDR3: CASSLDRGNEAFF
DNA: TGTGCCAGCAGCTTAGACCGGGGGAATGAAGCTTTCTTT

D: -
J: TRBJ2-4
size: -
V: TRBV4-1
CDR3: CASSRGGGKNIQYF
DNA: TGCGCCAGCAGCCGCGGCGGAGGCAAAAACATTCAGTACTTC

D: TRBD2
J: TRBJ2-1
size: -
V: TRBV4-2
CDR3: CASSPEGLAGVSYNEQFF
DNA: TGTGCCAGCAGCCCCGAAGGACTAGCGGGGGTCTCCTACAATGAGCAGTTCTTC

D: TRBD1
J: TRBJ1-1
size: -
V: TRBV7-8
CDR3: CASSLGGGRTEAFF
DNA: TGTGCCAGCAGCCTAGGGGGCGGTCGGACTGAAGCTTTCTTT

D: -
J: TRBJ1-5
size: -
V: TRBV7-8
CDR3: CASSRWTDSNQPQHF
DNA: TGTGCCAGCAGCCGCTGGACAGATAGCAATCAGCCCCAGCATTTT

D: -
J: TRBJ1-5
size: -
V: TRBV9
CDR3: CASSVAGGQPQHF
DNA: TGTGCCAGCAGCGTAGCTGGCGGACAGCCCCAGCATTTT

D: -
J: TRBJ1-6
size: few
V: TRBV19
CDR3: CASSMQGRFHF
DNA: TGTGCCAGTAGTATGCAGGGTCGTTTCCACTTT

D: -
J: TRBJ2-7
size: few
V: TRBV2
CDR3: CATGQLQSSYEQYF
DNA: TGTGCCACCGGACAGCTACAGAGCTCCTACGAGCAGTACTTC

D: -
J: TRBJ2-7
size: -
V: TRBV3-1/TRBV3-2
CDR3: CASSRSYEQYF
DNA: TGTGCCAGCAGCCGGAGCTACGAGCAGTACTTC

D: TRBD2
J: TRBJ2-5
size: once
V: TRBV7-8
CDR3: CASSLFEGGRQETQYF
DNA: TGTGCCAGCAGCTTATTCGAGGGAGGGCGGCAAGAGACCCAGTACTTC

D: TRBD1
J: TRBJ2-5
size: -
V: TRBV3-1/TRBV3-2
CDR3: CASSPTTGRETQYF
DNA: TGTGCCAGCAGCCCTACGACAGGGAGAGAGACCCAGTACTTC

D: TRBD2
J: TRBJ2-1
size: -
V: TRBV10-3
CDR3: CAIMGLAGGHNEQFF
DNA: TGTGCCATCATGGGACTAGCGGGGGGGCATAATGAGCAGTTCTTC

D: TRBD2
J: TRBJ2-3
size: -
V: TRBV7-8
CDR3: CASSYPSGGPRHTDTQYF
DNA: TGTGCCAGCAGCTACCCTAGCGGGGGGCCCCGCCACACAGATACGCAGTATTTT

D: TRBD1
J: TRBJ1-1
size: -
V: TRBV3-1/TRBV3-2
CDR3: CASSQIQGADTEAFF
DNA: TGTGCCAGCAGCCAAATACAGGGGGCGGACACTGAAGCTTTCTTT

D: -
J: TRBJ1-3
size: -
V: TRBV18
CDR3: CASSPRREGTGNTIYF
DNA: TGTGCCAGCTCACCAAGGCGGGAGGGGACTGGAAACACCATATATTTT

D: -
J: TRBJ1-1
size: -
V: TRBV6-5
CDR3: CASSLGGRRDTEAFF
DNA: TGTGCCAGCAGCCTAGGGGGAAGAAGGGACACTGAAGCTTTCTTT

D: TRBD2
J: TRBJ2-7
size: -
V: TRBV6-2/TRBV6-3
CDR3: CASSRTSGVGRYEQYF
DNA: TGTGCCAGCAGTCGGACTAGCGGGGTTGGGCGCTACGAGCAGTACTTC

D: TRBD1
J: TRBJ1-5
size: once
V: TRBV6-5
CDR3: CASSSDRVQPQHF
DNA: TGTGCCAGCAGTTCCGACAGGGTTCAGCCCCAGCATTTT

D: TRBD2
J: TRBJ2-1
size: -
V: TRBV27
CDR3: CASSPYSGGAINEQFF
DNA: TGTGCCAGCAGTCCGTATAGCGGGGGGGCGATAAATGAGCAGTTCTTC

D: TRBD1
J: TRBJ2-3
size: -
V: TRBV6-2/TRBV6-3
CDR3: CASSRQGSGTDTQYF
DNA: TGTGCCAGCAGCCGACAGGGAAGCGGTACAGATACGCAGTATTTT

D: TRBD1
J: TRBJ2-5
size: -
V: TRBV3-1/TRBV3-2
CDR3: CASSQGGTGEETQYF
DNA: TGTGCCAGCAGCCAAGGAGGAACAGGGGAAGAGACCCAGTACTTC

D: -
J: TRBJ2-1
size: -
V: TRBV10-3
CDR3: CAISESRGGYNEQFF
DNA: TGTGCCATCAGTGAGTCACGAGGGGGTTACAATGAGCAGTTCTTC

D: TRBD1
J: TRBJ2-3
size: -
V: TRBV6-4
CDR3: CASSDPGTGGGDTQYF
DNA: TGTGCCAGCAGTGACCCCGGGACAGGGGGAGGAGATACGCAGTATTTT

D: TRBD1
J: TRBJ1-4
size: -
V: TRBV7-9
CDR3: CASSPYRGDEKLFF
DNA: TGTGCCAGCAGCCCTTACAGGGGCGATGAGAAACTGTTTTTT

D: -
J: TRBJ2-3
size: -
V: TRBV5-1
CDR3: CASSLNGGSSDTQYF
DNA: TGCGCCAGCAGCTTGAACGGGGGAAGCTCAGATACGCAGTATTTT

D: -
J: TRBJ2-7
size: once
V: TRBV11-2
CDR3: CASSSPTGAPYEQYF
DNA: TGTGCCAGCAGCTCCCCGACAGGTGCCCCCTACGAGCAGTACTTC

D: TRBD1
J: TRBJ2-2
size: -
V: TRBV27
CDR3: CASSLGQPTGELFF
DNA: TGTGCCAGCAGTTTGGGACAGCCCACCGGGGAGCTGTTTTTT

D: -
J: TRBJ1-1
size: -
V: TRBV4-1
CDR3: CASRRPVSTEAFF
DNA: TGCGCCAGCCGCCGGCCCGTGTCCACTGAAGCTTTCTTT

D: -
J: TRBJ2-1
size: -
V: TRBV6-5
CDR3: CASRVTGGNEQFF
DNA: TGTGCCAGCAGAGTCACAGGTGGCAATGAGCAGTTCTTC

D: -
J: TRBJ2-5
size: -
V: TRBV2
CDR3: CASSHRSLQETQYF
DNA: TGTGCCAGCAGTCACAGGAGCCTCCAAGAGACCCAGTACTTC

D: TRBD1
J: TRBJ2-3
size: -
V: TRBV5-5
CDR3: CASSTQGVADTQYF
DNA: TGTGCCAGCAGCACACAGGGGGTAGCAGATACGCAGTATTTT

D: -
J: TRBJ1-1
size: -
V: TRBV4-3
CDR3: CASSSRGGLNTEAFF
DNA: TGCGCCAGCAGCTCGCGCGGCGGTTTGAACACTGAAGCTTTCTTT

D: TRBD1
J: TRBJ1-3
size: -
V: TRBV9
CDR3: CASGQGFSGNTIYF
DNA: TGTGCCAGCGGACAGGGGTTCTCTGGAAACACCATATATTTT